Below are 27 T cell receptor beta chains sequenced from a single sample in a study of blood T cell repertoires in COVID-19. Profiling relied on immunoSEQ multiplex PCR, and the TCRdb table lists in-frame clones only, not all of them. The sample yields roughly 100,000 clones, approximately 86% seen once. The sequenced sample consisted of peripheral blood. The receptors were sampled from a woman aged 45-60 years with COVID-19, enrolled during active disease.

The V and J genes are TRBV7-3 and TRBJ1-6; TRBD1 matches 8 bases. CDR3 length equals 14 residues. The trim removed 5 bases at V and 10 bases at J, leaving 7 bases unmatched. Germline-derived CDR1 and CDR2 are SGHTA and FQGTGA. CDR3: CASSLSGGESPLHF. CDR3 DNA: TGTGCCAGCAGCCTTTCAGGGGGCGAATCACCCCTCCACTTT.

This clone was counted between two and nine times. CDR3 sequence: CASSPPGHLTGELFF. CDR3 DNA: TGTGCCAGCAGCCCACCGGGACACTTGACCGGGGAGCTGTTTTTT. The chain employs TRBV7-3 and TRBJ2-2; a weak D match, TRBD1 (6 bases). V dropped 5 bases and J dropped 5 bases, with 15 bases sitting between them. Germline lookup yields CDR1 SGHTA and CDR2 FQGTGA. The length of the CDR3 is 15 residues.

This chain connects TRBV6-1 to TRBJ2-5; 7 bases are a match to TRBD2. The CDR3 has 15 residues. Germline CDR1 and CDR2: MNHNS and SASEGT. With 0 bases clipped from V and 5 bases from J, the junction kept 6 bases outside the gene matches. This chain's CDR3 is CASSEAVGSGETQYF. CDR3 DNA sequence: TGTGCCAGCAGTGAAGCCGTCGGTAGCGGGGAGACCCAGTACTTC.

The V gene is TRBV9, the J gene TRBJ1-6; 11 nucleotides agree with TRBD1. CDR3 size: 15 residues. Germline V gene lookup returns CDR1 SGDLS and CDR2 YYNGEE. V lost 0 bases to trimming and J lost 9 bases; unmatched junction nucleotides: 2. In DNA, the CDR3 is TGTGCCAGCAGCGTAGATGGGACAGGGGGTTCACCCCTCCACTTT. This encodes CASSVDGTGGSPLHF.

This clone was picked up one time. The V and J genes are TRBV2 and TRBJ2-5; possible D gene TRBD2, 5 bases. Germline V gene lookup returns CDR1 SNHLY and CDR2 FYNNEI. Deletions cut 7 bases from V and 5 bases from J, with 14 bases between. This CDR3 has 13 residues. The CDR3 coding sequence is TGTGCCAGCAAGGGAGTGGGCATGGAGACCCAGTACTTC. Translating gives CASKGVGMETQYF. The entire variable domain, with the rest obtained from reference TRBV2 and TRBJ2-5, is as follows: EPEVTQTPSHQVTQMGQEVILRCVPISNHLYFYWYRQILGQKVEFLVSFYNNEISEKSEIFDDQFSVERPDGSNFTLKIRSTKLEDSAMYFCASKGVGMETQYFGPGTRLLVL.

The rearrangement joins TRBV5-1 to TRBJ2-1; weak D call: TRBD1 (5 bases). Trimming cost V 0 bases and J 8 bases, with 12 bases left between them. This CDR3 is 14 amino acids long. The germline gives CDR1 SGHRS, CDR2 YFSETQ. CDR3: CASSLVGEGDEQFF. The CDR3 region has the DNA TGCGCCAGCAGCTTGGTGGGTGAAGGGGATGAGCAGTTCTTC.

The chain combines TRBV18 with TRBJ2-7; 8 bases are a match to TRBD2. This CDR3 contains 16 residues. J lost 1 base, V lost 4 bases, and 9 bases had no gene match. Germline V gene data show CDR1 as KGHSH and CDR2 as LQKENI. The CDR3 protein is CASSRVFGGASYEQYF. Written as DNA, the CDR3 is TGTGCCAGCTCACGGGTTTTCGGGGGGGCGTCCTACGAGCAGTACTTC.

This clone was seen only once. This chain joins TRBV19 and TRBJ1-6; TRBD1 agrees at 11 bases. Per germline, CDR1 LNHDA and CDR2 SQIVND (reference sequence). The CDR3 is made up of 15 amino acids. With V trimmed by 11 bases and J by 10 bases, 13 bases remained unmatched. The chain's CDR3 is CACRDRGLVWSPLHF. The CDR3 bases are TGTGCCTGCCGGGACAGGGGGTTAGTGTGGTCACCCCTCCACTTT.

In its sample, this clone was seen once. DNA for the CDR3: TGTGCCAGCAGTTCCCCCCGGGACAGCGAAGAGACCCAGTACTTC. Translated: CASSSPRDSEETQYF. V gene TRBV6-5 combines with J gene TRBJ2-5, with 7 nucleotides matching TRBD1. In germline, CDR1 is MNHEY, CDR2 SVGAGI. The V and J ends lost 4 bases and 3 bases, in that order; junction bases with no gene match: 8. The CDR3 consists of 15 residues.

V usage is TRBV6-5 and J usage is TRBJ2-7; 7 nucleotides line up with TRBD1. Germline assignment: CDR1 MNHEY and CDR2 SVGAGI. Trimming removed 5 bases from V and 3 bases from J; junction bases left unmatched: 10. This CDR3 comprises 15 residues. The CDR3 here is CASSLSSGTDYEQYF. CDR3 nucleotide sequence: TGTGCCAGCAGTCTTTCATCCGGGACAGACTACGAGCAGTACTTC.

This clone was seen only a few times. This sequence joins TRBV7-9 and TRBJ1-1; D unresolved. Trimming took off 5 bases at V and 3 bases at J, with 16 bases between the two ends. The CDR3 is 15 amino acids. Germline CDR1 is SEHNR and CDR2 is FQNEAQ (reference sequence). The CDR3 is CASSPDSHEDTEAFF. The CDR3 DNA reads TGTGCCAGCAGCCCAGACTCCCACGAGGACACTGAAGCTTTCTTT.

The chain is built from TRBV18 and TRBJ2-3; TRBD1 aligns across 7 bases. In germline, CDR1 is KGHSH, CDR2 LQKENI. The junction had 5 bases not matched to a gene; V was cut back by 4 bases and J by 4 bases. The CDR3 is 14 residues long. CDR3 sequence reads: CASSLTGYADTQYF. For the CDR3, the DNA is TGTGCCAGCTCACTGACAGGGTACGCAGATACGCAGTATTTT.

The chain recombines TRBV5-1 with TRBJ1-1; perhaps TRBD1 as D (6 bases). The CDR3 consists of 15 residues. Trimming left V 4 bases short and J 0 bases short, with 13 bases between. The germline V gene has CDR1 SGHRS and CDR2 YFSETQ. This chain's CDR3 is CASSHNGQLNTEAFF. The CDR3 DNA sequence: TGCGCCAGCAGCCATAATGGACAGTTGAACACTGAAGCTTTCTTT. The full variable domain, its missing parts supplied by reference TRBV5-1 and TRBJ1-1, is KAGVTQTPRYLIKTRGQQVTLSCSPISGHRSVSWYQQTPGQGLQFLFEYFSETQRNKGNFPGRFSGRQFSNSRSEMNVSTLELGDSALYLCASSHNGQLNTEAFFGQGTRLTVV.

CDR3 region: CSVGGNFYEQYF. CDR3 in DNA: TGCAGCGTTGGAGGCAATTTCTACGAGCAGTACTTC. The V gene is TRBV29-1, the J gene TRBJ2-7; no firm D call. Germline V gene lookup returns CDR1 SQVTM and CDR2 ANQGSEA. The CDR3 has 12 residues. With 4 bases removed from V and 3 bases from J, the gap between germline ends came to 10 bases.

This clone came up a few times. The rearrangement uses TRBV4-1 and TRBJ2-3; 10 bases line up with TRBD2. J lost 1 base, V lost 5 bases, and 6 bases had no gene match. The CDR3 has 16 residues. Germline CDR1 reads MGHRA; CDR2 reads YSYEKL. The CDR3 bases are TGCGCCAGCAGCACAGCGGGGGGGCGGGGCACAGATACGCAGTATTTT. The encoded protein is CASSTAGGRGTDTQYF.

In this sample, this clone turned up once. This chain joins TRBV5-3 and TRBJ1-2, with a possible D match to TRBD1 (6 bases). TRBV5-3 is marked as an open reading frame, function uncertain. The CDR3 loop spans 13 amino acids. With 6 bases removed from V and 7 bases from J, the gap between germline ends came to 16 bases. The CDR3 spells CARNPGAGCGYTF. The CDR3 nucleotides are TGTGCCAGAAATCCAGGGGCAGGTTGTGGCTACACCTTC.

CDR3 DNA: TGTGCCAGCAAGGGACAGGGGAGGGATACGCAGTATTTT. Its protein is CASKGQGRDTQYF. The chain joins TRBV6-5 to TRBJ2-3; 10 nucleotides agree with TRBD1. The CDR3 consists of 13 residues. CDR1 is MNHEY, CDR2 SVGAGI, per germline. V trimming: 7 bases; J trimming: 6 bases; junction bases outside the gene matches: 4.

The chain joins TRBV5-5 to TRBJ1-2, with D uncertain. The germline gives CDR1 SGHKS, CDR2 YYEKEE (reference sequence). The CDR3 runs to 15 residues. Trimming removed 0 bases from V and 4 bases from J, with 13 bases in between. The CDR3 here is CASSLAQVWAYGYTF. CDR3 nucleotides: TGTGCCAGCAGCTTGGCGCAGGTTTGGGCCTATGGCTACACCTTC. Drawing the rest from reference TRBV5-5 and TRBJ1-2, the complete variable domain is DAGVTQSPTHLIKTRGQQVTLRCSPISGHKSVSWYQQVLGQGPQFIFQYYEKEERGRGNFPDRFSARQFPNYSSELNVNALLLGDSALYLCASSLAQVWAYGYTFGSGTRLTVV.

The V call is TRBV9, the J call TRBJ1-6; tentative D call: TRBD1 (6 bases). This CDR3 is built from 14 residues. Germline assignment: CDR1 SGDLS and CDR2 YYNGEE. V was trimmed by 0 bases and J by 10 bases, leaving 11 bases between them. CDR3 DNA: TGTGCCAGCAGCGTAGGAGGGGGGGGATCACCCCTCCACTTT. Amino acids: CASSVGGGGSPLHF. The full variable domain, rest sourced from reference TRBV9 and TRBJ1-6, is DSGVTQTPKHLITATGQRVTLRCSPRSGDLSVYWYQQSLDQGLQFLIQYYNGEERAKGNILERFSAQQFPDLHSELNLSSLELGDSALYFCASSVGGGGSPLHFGNGTRLTVT.

The chain employs TRBV21-1 and TRBJ1-6; TRBD1, the table's D call, was not compared with the DNA. TRBV21-1 is assigned pseudogene status. This CDR3 is 14 amino acids long. Here the CDR3 reads CASSGALSNSPLHF. The CDR3 region has the DNA TGTGCCAGCAGCGGGGCCCTCAGCAATTCACCCCTCCACTTT.

The V and J genes are TRBV2 and TRBJ2-1, with D perhaps matching TRBD2 (6 bases). The CDR3 is made up of 12 amino acids. Trimming removed 6 bases at V and 8 bases at J, with 11 bases between. Germline CDR1 and CDR2: SNHLY and FYNNEI. This chain's CDR3 is CASRLALDEQFF. CDR3 DNA sequence: TGTGCCAGCAGACTAGCCTTAGATGAGCAGTTCTTC.

The rearrangement uses TRBV14 and TRBJ2-1; 7 positions match TRBD1. CDR3 length: 15 residues. Germline trimming cut 5 bases from V and 3 bases from J; bases unmatched to any gene: 7. Germline V gives CDR1 SGHDN, CDR2 FVKESK. CDR3 sequence reads: CASSKGTVGYNEQFF. CDR3 DNA: TGTGCCAGCAGCAAAGGGACAGTCGGCTACAATGAGCAGTTCTTC.

This rearrangement joins TRBV19 to TRBJ2-7, with 10 bases aligning to TRBD1. The germline gives CDR1 LNHDA, CDR2 SQIVND (reference sequence). This CDR3 has 15 residues. Germline trimming cut 4 bases from V and 3 bases from J; bases unmatched to any gene: 6. The CDR3 loop reads CASSTGTGANYEQYF. The CDR3 DNA sequence: TGTGCCAGTAGTACCGGGACAGGGGCCAACTACGAGCAGTACTTC.

The table lists this clone with a count of one. CDR3 nucleotides: TGTGCCAGCAGCGGTAGTGCGGGGGGGACCGGGGAGCTGTTTTTT. Residues: CASSGSAGGTGELFF. The chain joins TRBV7-6 to TRBJ2-2; 9 positions match TRBD2. The CDR3 totals 15 residues. CDR1 and CDR2 from the germline V gene are SGHVS and FNYEAQ. The trim removed 5 bases at V and 5 bases at J, leaving 6 bases unmatched.

CDR3 bases: TGTGCCAGCAGCCCGCGCTCACAGGTGGACAATGAGCAGTTCTTC. Translating gives CASSPRSQVDNEQFF. The chain couples TRBV7-9 to TRBJ2-1; a weak D match, TRBD1 (5 bases). Germline assignment: CDR1 SEHNR and CDR2 FQNEAQ (reference sequence). This CDR3 contains 15 residues. Between the trimmed V and J ends, which lost 5 bases and 5 bases, there was a span of 16 bases.

V usage is TRBV16 and J usage is TRBJ2-2; 7 nucleotides agree with TRBD1. After removal of 3 bases from V and 4 bases from J, the junction contained 5 bases not matched to a gene. The V gene's germline CDR1 is KGHSY and CDR2 FQNENV. The CDR3 runs 15 residues. CDR3 sequence reads: CASSHEGAATGELFF. The CDR3 region has the DNA TGTGCCAGCAGCCACGAGGGGGCGGCCACCGGGGAGCTGTTTTTT.

The chain uses TRBV19 and TRBJ1-2; 9 bases map to TRBD1. Germline V lookup: CDR1 LNHDA, CDR2 SQIVND (reference sequence). The V and J ends lost 6 bases and 4 bases, in that order; junction bases with no gene match: 9. The CDR3 length is 15 residues. This CDR3 reads CASRPGQGISYGYTF. The CDR3 region has the DNA TGTGCCAGTAGGCCGGGACAGGGTATTTCCTATGGCTACACCTTC. Drawing the rest from reference TRBV19 and TRBJ1-2, the complete variable domain is DGGITQSPKYLFRKEGQNVTLSCEQNLNHDAMYWYRQDPGQGLRLIYYSQIVNDFQKGDIAEGYSVSREKKESFPLTVTSAQKNPTAFYLCASRPGQGISYGYTFGSGTRLTVV.